This T cell receptor beta chain was documented in a study of blood T cell repertoires in COVID-19. The V and J ends lost 3 bases and 7 bases respectively, with 16 bases between them. CDR3 length: 15 amino acids. The germline gives CDR1 SGDLS, CDR2 YYNGEE. Assay: immunoSEQ multiplex PCR; the TCRdb copy retains only in-frame clones and omits some. Of about 180,000 clones in the sample, less than 90% were seen once. This TCR was sampled from a man aged 70-80 years with active or convalescent COVID-19. The chain uses TRBV9 and TRBJ2-2, with TRBD2 as a possible D gene (5 bases). The sample comprised peripheral blood. The CDR3 loop reads CASSARRVGGGELFF. The DNA of the CDR3 is TGTGCCAGCAGCGCCCGTCGAGTTGGAGGCGGGGAGCTGTTTTTT. The complete variable domain, with remaining parts taken from reference TRBV9 and TRBJ2-2, reads DSGVTQTPKHLITATGQRVTLRCSPRSGDLSVYWYQQSLDQGLQFLIQYYNGEERAKGNILERFSAQQFPDLHSELNLSSLELGDSALYFCASSARRVGGGELFFGEGSRLTVL.